This entry lists 16 T cell receptor beta chains sequenced from one sample in a study of Graves' ophthalmopathy and Graves' hyperthyroidism. Investigators amplified TCR beta CDR3 regions from RNA transcripts. HTBI primers primed a first-round RT-PCR, and a second-round multiplex PCR followed. TCRdb itself ran the multiplex PCR reads through MiXCR, one entry per CDR3 protein. The sample has fewer than 600,000 distinct CDR3 sequences; about an eighth are singletons. Sequenced: blood. All receptors come from a woman aged 25 to 39 with Graves' ophthalmopathy.

This rearrangement joins TRBV12-5 to TRBJ2-5; D gene unclear. CDR1 LGHNT and CDR2 FRNRAP come from the germline V gene. V lost 0 bases and J 1 base, leaving 3 bases between the germline ends. This CDR3 contains 13 residues. The DNA for the CDR3 is TGTGCTAGTGGTTTGGTACTCCAAGAGACCCAGTACTTC. Amino acid sequence: CASGLVLQETQYF.

This clonotype was seen repeatedly, ten times or more. The chain joins TRBV30 to TRBJ2-5; 8 bases match TRBD2. Germline trimming cut 0 bases from V and 6 bases from J; bases unmatched to any gene: 3. The CDR3 covers 13 residues. CDR1 is GTSNPN, CDR2 SVGIG, per germline (reference sequence). CDR3 loop: CAWSVGSGKTQYF. The CDR3 bases are TGTGCCTGGAGTGTGGGTAGCGGGAAGACCCAGTACTTC.

A few counts support this clonotype. The chain couples TRBV11-2 to TRBJ2-6, with 12 bases lining up with TRBD2. V was clipped by 4 bases and J by 2 bases; unmatched bases: 6. Germline CDR1 reads SGHAT; CDR2 reads FQNNGV. CDR3 length: 18 amino acids. CDR3 coding DNA: TGTGCCAGCAGCTCCTCTCTAGCGGGAGGGGCTGGGGCCAACGTCCTGACTTTC. Residues: CASSSSLAGGAGANVLTF.

This clonotype was recorded at least ten times. This chain joins TRBV12-3 or TRBV12-4 and TRBJ2-5, with 7 bases aligning to TRBD2. Trimming at V came to 3 bases and at J to 2 bases, leaving 6 bases not matched to a gene. This CDR3 comprises 15 residues. CDR3 loop: CASSFLSGAQETQYF. CDR3 in DNA: TGTGCCAGCAGTTTCTTGAGCGGGGCTCAAGAGACCCAGTACTTC.

This clonotype was picked up many times. The rearrangement links TRBV15 to TRBJ2-2; TRBD2 is a possible D gene (5 bases). Trimming pared 0 bases from V and 10 bases from J, leaving 15 bases between. The CDR3 runs 15 residues. Germline values: CDR1 LNHNV, CDR2 YYDKDF (reference sequence). The DNA of the CDR3 is TGTGCCACCAGCAGAGATTGGTCGGGAAGGCCGGAGCTGTTTTTT. Protein: CATSRDWSGRPELFF. Full variable domain (outside the CDR3, taken from reference TRBV15 and TRBJ2-2): DAMVIQNPRYQVTQFGKPVTLSCSQTLNHNVMYWYQQKSSQAPKLLFHYYDKDFNNEADTPDNFQSRRPNTSFCFLDIRSPGLGDTAMYLCATSRDWSGRPELFFGEGSRLTVL.

This rearrangement joins TRBV5-1 to TRBJ2-7; 10 bases line up with TRBD2. V shed 1 base and J 0 bases; nucleotides not matched to a gene: 4. The CDR3 length is 16 residues. The germline CDR1 and CDR2 sequences are SGHRS and YFSETQ. The CDR3 is CASSLLPSGSSYEQYF. The DNA of the CDR3 is TGCGCCAGCAGCTTGCTCCCTAGCGGGAGCTCCTACGAGCAGTACTTC.

The table lists this clonotype with many counts. V usage is TRBV18 and J usage is TRBJ2-5; D is uncertain. Trimming left V 0 bases short and J 5 bases short, with 4 bases between. The germline CDR1 and CDR2 sequences are KGHSH and LQKENI. This CDR3 contains 12 residues. The chain's CDR3 is CASSPPSETQYF. The CDR3 DNA follows: TGTGCCAGCTCACCACCGTCGGAGACCCAGTACTTC.

CDR3 in DNA: TGTGCCAGCAGCTTAACCGGGGGGGCTGGACGAGAGACCCAGTACTTC. Amino acid sequence: CASSLTGGAGRETQYF. This chain uses TRBV7-2 with TRBJ2-5; 8 bases agree with TRBD2. Trimming cost V 2 bases and J 4 bases; bases outside gene matches: 9. The CDR3 consists of 16 residues. Germline CDR1 is SGHTA and CDR2 is FQGNSA.

There are many counts of this clonotype. The chain combines TRBV27 with TRBJ1-2; 8 bases are a match to TRBD1. Germline assignment: CDR1 MNHEY and CDR2 SMNVEV (reference sequence). This CDR3 contains 15 residues. After removal of 5 bases from V and 6 bases from J, the junction contained 11 bases not matched to a gene. DNA for the CDR3: TGTGCCAGCAGTCTGTTCAATCAGGGGGCGGATGGCTACACCTTC. Translated: CASSLFNQGADGYTF.

This clonotype has ten or more counts. The CDR3 DNA follows: TGTGCCAGCAGTTTCTCCAGGGAGAAAGAGACCCAGTACTTC. This codes for CASSFSREKETQYF. The V call is TRBV28, the J call TRBJ2-5; D tentatively reads TRBD1 or TRBD2 (5 bases each). CDR3 length equals 14 residues. The V and J ends lost 3 bases and 3 bases respectively, with 11 bases between them. Germline CDR1 reads MDHEN; CDR2 reads SYDVKM.

This clonotype was seen ten or more times. The chain is built from TRBV15 and TRBJ1-1; D unresolved. Between the trimmed V and J ends, which lost 6 bases and 3 bases, there was a span of 8 bases. Germline V gene lookup returns CDR1 LNHNV and CDR2 YYDKDF (reference sequence). This CDR3 comprises 12 residues. The CDR3 sequence is CATRQGYTEAFF. CDR3 sequence (DNA): TGTGCCACCAGACAAGGATACACTGAAGCTTTCTTT.

There are many counts of this clonotype. At one of its ends the junction is not consistent with the germline gene, which may arise from a read error. In DNA form, the CDR3 reads TGCGCCAGCAGCTTGGATACCCTATACGAGCAGTACTTC. Residues: CASSLDTLYEQYF. The chain has TRBV7-8 and TRBJ2-7; D remains unclear. Per the germline V gene, CDR1 is SGHVS and CDR2 is FQNEAQ. This CDR3 is 13 amino acids long.

Ten or more counts support this clonotype. This sequence joins TRBV11-2 and TRBJ1-1; no reliable D call. Germline CDR1 is SGHAT and CDR2 is FQNNGV. The CDR3 has 8 residues. CDR3 nucleotide sequence: TGTGTGAACACTGAAGCTTTCTTT. It specifies CVNTEAFF.

This clonotype was seen a handful of times. This chain joins TRBV12-3 or TRBV12-4 and TRBJ1-3, with 10 bases lining up with TRBD1. The CDR3 consists of 15 residues. With V trimmed by 5 bases and J by 4 bases, 5 bases remained unmatched. CDR3 sequence: CASSPRTGGGNTIYF. The CDR3 region has the DNA TGTGCCAGCAGTCCCCGGACAGGGGGAGGAAACACCATATATTTT.

To note about this clonotype: This may come from a read error, since a much larger clone is one base off. The CDR3 reads CSVGTSGYYEQCF. The DNA for the CDR3 is TGCAGTGTCGGGACTAGCGGATACTACGAGCAGTGCTTC. The J gene is TRBJ2-7, the V gene TRBV20-1; TRBD2 agrees at 11 bases. The CDR3 loop spans 13 amino acids. Germline CDR1 and CDR2: DFQATT and SNEGSKA (reference sequence).

The chain recombines TRBV20-1 with TRBJ1-1, with no clear D. Per the germline V gene, CDR1 is DFQATT and CDR2 is SNEGSKA (reference sequence). Trimming cost V 0 bases and J 10 bases, with 12 bases left between them. This CDR3 region has 12 residues. The CDR3 DNA reads as TGCAGTGCTAGAGAACCGCTATCTGGAGCTTTCTTT. This codes for CSAREPLSGAFF.